This passage covers 21 T cell receptor beta chains from one sample sequenced in a study of T cell responses to AZD1222 COVID-19 vaccine. Clones were sequenced by immunoSEQ multiplex PCR, and TCRdb holds only the in-frame ones, with some missing. The sample includes under 200,000 clones, 85% to 90% of them seen just once. Specimen: peripheral blood, collected 28 days after the second AZD1222 dose. Every receptor here comes from an adult who received the AZD1222 COVID-19 vaccine.

J is TRBJ2-1 and V is TRBV10-1; 14 nucleotides align to TRBD2. Germline V gives CDR1 WNHNN, CDR2 SYGVQD (reference sequence). After removal of 6 bases from V and 7 bases from J, the junction contained 8 bases not matched to a gene. The CDR3 has 16 residues. The CDR3 DNA follows: TGCGCCAGCAGCGGGACTAGCGGGGGCCGGGTTAATGAGCAGTTCTTC. It specifies CASSGTSGGRVNEQFF.

This clone came up a few times. This chain connects TRBV18 to TRBJ2-7, with D uncertain. From germline, CDR1 is KGHSH and CDR2 LQKENI. Trimming removed 2 bases at V and 1 base at J, with 3 bases between. The CDR3 extends over 12 amino acids. CDR3 coding DNA: TGTGCCAGCTCACCAGATTCCTACGAGCAGTACTTC. Protein sequence: CASSPDSYEQYF. Combining the CDR3 with reference TRBV18 and TRBJ2-7 gives the whole variable domain NAGVMQNPRHLVRRRGQEARLRCSPMKGHSHVYWYRQLPEEGLKFMVYLQKENIIDESGMPKERFSAEFPKEGPSILRIQQVVRGDSAAYFCASSPDSYEQYFGPGTRLTVT.

This chain joins TRBV3-1 (or the pseudogene TRBV3-2) and TRBJ2-7; D unresolved. V was pared by 4 bases and J by 7 bases, with 17 bases between. CDR3 length: 14 residues. CDR1 LGHDT and CDR2 YNNKEL come from the germline V gene (reference sequence). The DNA for the CDR3 is TGTGCCAGCAGCCCTCCCGTTCAGAACGGGGAGCAGTACTTC. Protein sequence: CASSPPVQNGEQYF.

This clone was detected once. J is TRBJ1-1 and V is TRBV6-2 or TRBV6-3; D is ambiguous. CDR3 length: 14 residues. V dropped 5 bases and J dropped 4 bases, with 14 bases sitting between them. Per germline, CDR1 MNHEY and CDR2 SVGEGT. Here the CDR3 DNA reads TGTGCCAGCAGTCAAACGGGGAGAAGCACTGAAGCTTTCTTT. Protein: CASSQTGRSTEAFF.

This clone appeared a single time. V usage is TRBV4-1 and J usage is TRBJ1-2; 7 nucleotides line up with TRBD1. There are 14 residues in the CDR3. Germline V CDR1 and CDR2: MGHRA, YSYEKL. V dropped 1 base and J dropped 3; count of bases not matched to a gene: 2. The CDR3 DNA sequence: TGCGCCAGCAGCCAAGTTACAGGGGACTATGGCTACACCTTC. Its translation: CASSQVTGDYGYTF.

The rearrangement uses TRBV15 and TRBJ1-2; D not resolved. The CDR3 spans 16 residues. Deletions cut 1 base from V and 5 bases from J, with 17 bases between. Germline CDR1 reads LNHNV; CDR2 reads YYDKDF (reference sequence). The CDR3: CATSRGAAASVYGYTF. The CDR3, as DNA: TGTGCCACCAGCAGAGGGGCGGCAGCGTCCGTGTATGGCTACACCTTC.

The gene calls are TRBV5-1 and TRBJ1-1; weak D call: TRBD1 (5 bases). CDR3 size: 15 residues. Germline CDR1 reads SGHRS; CDR2 reads YFSETQ. V shed 4 bases and J shed 11 bases, with 24 bases lying between them. The CDR3 nucleotides are TGCGCCAGCAGCCCTCGGAGGGAAGGGGTTGGCGAGGCTTTCTTT. It codes for CASSPRREGVGEAFF.

The V gene is TRBV7-6, the J gene TRBJ2-7; 7 bases fit TRBD2. Germline values: CDR1 SGHVS, CDR2 FNYEAQ. V dropped 1 base and J dropped 1; count of bases not matched to a gene: 1. CDR3 size: 14 residues. The CDR3 DNA is TGTGCCAGCAGCTTAGGGGGAGGGTCCTACGAGCAGTACTTC. This encodes CASSLGGGSYEQYF.

This clone appeared a few times. The V call is TRBV9, the J call TRBJ1-1; tentative D call: TRBD1 (5 bases). The CDR3 has 12 residues. Germline CDR1 is SGDLS and CDR2 is YYNGEE. Trimming cost V 3 bases and J 5 bases, with 8 bases left between them. Here the CDR3 reads CASSGWGTEAFF. The CDR3 region has the DNA TGTGCCAGCAGCGGCTGGGGGACTGAAGCTTTCTTT.

The chain is built from TRBV3-1 (or the pseudogene TRBV3-2) and TRBJ2-3; TRBD2 matches 8 bases. The length of the CDR3 is 15 residues. With V trimmed by 7 bases and J by 0 bases, 6 bases remained unmatched. Germline V lookup: CDR1 LGHDT, CDR2 YNNKEL (reference sequence). The CDR3 DNA sequence: TGTGCCAGCACCCCGGGGGGGCGAAGCACAGATACGCAGTATTTT. The encoded protein is CASTPGGRSTDTQYF.

The chain links TRBV2 to TRBJ1-2; D is unresolved. The germline gives CDR1 SNHLY, CDR2 FYNNEI. V lost 5 bases and J 7 bases, leaving 14 bases between the germline ends. The CDR3 consists of 13 residues. CDR3 sequence: CASSFARISGYTF. CDR3 DNA sequence: TGTGCCAGCAGTTTCGCGCGTATATCTGGCTACACCTTC.

The rearrangement uses TRBV4-3 and TRBJ2-5; D may be TRBD1 (6 bases). V lost 0 bases and J lost 4, with 15 bases in between. Germline assignment: CDR1 LGHNA and CDR2 YSLEER. The CDR3 extends over 16 amino acids. The CDR3 nucleotides are TGCGCCAGCAGCCAAGACGCGACAGGAGTTGGAGAGACCCAGTACTTC. Translation gives CASSQDATGVGETQYF.

The chain has TRBV6-5 and TRBJ1-2, with D uncertain. The CDR3 spans 13 residues. Per germline, CDR1 MNHEY and CDR2 SVGAGI. V gave up 6 bases and J gave up 5 bases, with 13 bases separating them. The chain's CDR3 is CASSLGWGYGYTF. The CDR3 nucleotides read TGTGCCAGCAGCCTCGGGTGGGGTTATGGCTACACCTTC.

The V call is TRBV14, the J call TRBJ1-3; possibly TRBD1 for D (5 bases). The V end lost 0 bases, the J end lost 2 bases, and 11 bases lay between the germline ends. This CDR3 region has 16 residues. The V gene's germline CDR1 is SGHDN and CDR2 FVKESK. CDR3 DNA: TGTGCCAGCAGCCAAGAATGGGGGGAACCTGGAAACACCATATATTTT. It yields the protein CASSQEWGEPGNTIYF.

This clone was seen a handful of times. The chain joins TRBV5-1 to TRBJ1-1; weak D call: TRBD1 (6 bases). Germline V gene lookup returns CDR1 SGHRS and CDR2 YFSETQ. V lost 4 bases to trimming and J lost 1 base, with 14 bases between them. This CDR3 has 15 amino acids. The CDR3 nucleotides are TGCGCCAGCAGCCCGGTGACAGGACAGAACACTGAAGCTTTCTTT. Amino acids: CASSPVTGQNTEAFF.

The V call is TRBV5-1, the J call TRBJ2-7, with 9 bases lining up with TRBD1. The CDR3 sequence is 16 residues long. Trimming cost V 0 bases and J 4 bases; bases outside gene matches: 8. The V gene's germline CDR1 is SGHRS and CDR2 YFSETQ. For the CDR3, the DNA is TGCGCCAGCAGCTTGGCCGGGACAGGGATAGGTTACGAGCAGTACTTC. Translated, it gives CASSLAGTGIGYEQYF.

The V call is TRBV11-3, the J call TRBJ2-2; D is perhaps TRBD1 or TRBD2 (6 bases each). Germline loops: CDR1 SGHNT, CDR2 YENEEA. This CDR3 contains 17 residues. Trimming cost V 2 bases and J 5 bases, with 18 bases left between them. The chain's CDR3 is CASSLRPGAGGTGELFF. CDR3 nucleotide sequence: TGTGCCAGCAGCTTAAGACCAGGGGCCGGAGGGACCGGGGAGCTGTTTTTT.

This CDR3 is CASSPPDRGFQPQHF. The CDR3 DNA sequence: TGTGCCAGTAGTCCCCCAGACAGGGGCTTTCAGCCCCAGCATTTT. This sequence joins TRBV19 and TRBJ1-5; TRBD1 matches at 8 bases. The V gene end was trimmed by 5 bases and the J gene end by 6 bases; junction bases not matched to a gene: 9. The CDR3 spans 15 residues. The germline CDR1 and CDR2 sequences are LNHDA and SQIVND (reference sequence).

This chain links TRBV19 with TRBJ1-3; D remains unclear. The germline V gene has CDR1 LNHDA and CDR2 SQIVND (reference sequence). Trimming removed 3 bases from V and 3 bases from J, with 0 bases in between. The CDR3 totals 11 residues. The CDR3 DNA reads TGTGCCAGTAGTATTGGAAACACCATATATTTT. Residues: CASSIGNTIYF.

V usage is TRBV27 and J usage is TRBJ2-7; D may correspond to TRBD1 or TRBD2 (6 bases each). CDR3 length: 13 residues. Germline loops: CDR1 MNHEY, CDR2 SMNVEV (reference sequence). Trimming took 6 bases from V and 6 from J, leaving 15 bases between them. DNA for the CDR3: TGTGCCAGCAGGCCTACAGGGAGGTTCGAGCAGTACTTC. Translating gives CASRPTGRFEQYF.

The chain uses TRBV5-4 and TRBJ1-3; D is uncertain. The CDR3 consists of 13 residues. V lost 3 bases and J lost 7, with 11 bases in between. Germline lookup yields CDR1 SGHNT and CDR2 YYREEE (reference sequence). The CDR3: CASSSQGSNTIYF. The CDR3 DNA reads TGTGCCAGCAGCTCTCAAGGGAGCAACACCATATATTTT.